One and the same sample provided the 12 T cell receptor beta chains below, sequenced in a study of T cells in women clearing cervical HPV infection. Only in-frame clones appear in the TCRdb table, and some are missing; sequencing was by immunoSEQ multiplex PCR. This repertoire comprises around 16,000 clones; its ten largest clones make up 7.2%. The material sequenced was blood buffy coat. The receptors were sampled from a woman between 18 and 70 years old with a cervical HPV16 infection that either progressed to CIN3+ or cleared (not recorded which).

On this clone: The read ends 3 residues shy of where the CDR3 ends; the end is completed using the germline J gene. The V gene is TRBV5-1, the J gene TRBJ1-2, with 7 positions matching TRBD1. Germline assignment: CDR1 SGHRS and CDR2 YFSETQ. This CDR3 has 15 residues. The CDR3 spells CASSLGDGQAGGYTF. The sequenced CDR3 bases are TGCGCCAGCAGCCTCGGAGATGGACAGGCTGGGGGC. The full variable domain, its missing parts supplied by reference TRBV5-1 and TRBJ1-2, is KAGVTQTPRYLIKTRGQQVTLSCSPISGHRSVSWYQQTPGQGLQFLFEYFSETQRNKGNFPGRFSGRQFSNSRSEMNVSTLELGDSALYLCASSLGDGQAGGYTFGSGTRLTVV.

A word on this clone: The read terminates 3 residues before the CDR3 end, so the remaining end is supplied by the germline J gene. The chain uses TRBV11-2 and TRBJ2-2; 7 nucleotides match TRBD2. CDR3 length: 13 amino acids. Trimming at V came to 5 bases and at J to 6 bases, leaving 3 bases not matched to a gene. Germline CDR1 reads SGHAT; CDR2 reads FQNNGV. CDR3 sequence reads: CASSRRGSGELFF. The DNA read from the CDR3 is TGTGCCAGCAGCCGGCGGGGGTCCGGGGAG.

Frequency places this clone as large. The read halts 3 residues ahead of the CDR3 end, with the missing end drawn from the germline J gene. The gene calls are TRBV7-8 and TRBJ1-2; no firm D call. Trimming left V 5 bases short and J 2 bases short, with 12 bases between. The germline gives CDR1 SGHVS, CDR2 FQNEAQ. This CDR3 is built from 14 residues. CDR3 DNA (partial): TGTGCCAGCAGCCACATAAATCCGAACTATGGC. This translates into CASSHINPNYG. The complete CDR3 reads CASSHINPNYGYTF.

Comments on this clone: The read finishes 3 residues shy of the CDR3 end, and the germline J gene is used to complete it. V is TRBV7-9 and J is TRBJ2-7; tentatively, D is TRBD1 (5 bases). Trimming stripped 0 bases from V and 4 bases from J, with 13 bases between. In germline, CDR1 is SEHNR, CDR2 FQNEAQ (reference sequence). The CDR3 is made up of 15 amino acids. CDR3 amino acids: CASSLARIDSYEQYF. CDR3 DNA (partial): TGTGCCAGCAGCTTAGCTAGGATAGACAGTTACGAG.

The CDR3 loop is CASSLGAPGANVLTF. CDR3 DNA (partial): TGTGCCAGCAGCTTAGGGGCCCCTGGGGCCAACGTC. The chain links TRBV11-2 to TRBJ2-6; the D is unclear. The CDR3 end falls 3 residues outside the read, so it is completed with the germline J gene. The CDR3 runs to 15 residues. Per the germline V gene, CDR1 is SGHAT and CDR2 is FQNNGV. Trimming pared 1 base from V and 2 bases from J, leaving 6 bases between.

Comment on this clone: Sequencing ends 3 residues short of the CDR3 end; the germline J gene provides the rest. V usage is TRBV20-1 and J usage is TRBJ2-5, with TRBD1 as a possible D gene (5 bases). V lost 5 bases, J lost 5 bases, and 15 bases lay in between. Germline V gene sequence: CDR1 DFQATT, CDR2 SNEGSKA (reference sequence). CDR3 length equals 13 residues. Incomplete CDR3 DNA: TGCAGTGCTTTACTACAGGTCGGGGAGACC. It translates to CSALLQVGET. The whole CDR3 protein reads CSALLQVGETQYF.

For this clone: The read stops 3 residues short of the end of the CDR3; the missing end is completed from the germline J gene. This rearrangement joins TRBV28 to TRBJ1-2, with 11 bases fitting TRBD1. The CDR3 sequence is 13 residues long. Germline assignment: CDR1 MDHEN and CDR2 SYDVKM. The V gene end was trimmed by 6 bases and the J gene end by 6 bases; junction bases not matched to a gene: 3. Incomplete CDR3 DNA: TGTGCCAGCAGGCCGGGACAGGGGGATGGC. Translation: CASRPGQGDG. The whole CDR3 sequence reads CASRPGQGDGYTF.

The part of the CDR3 DNA that was read is TGTGCCAGCAGCCTAGGCGGGATCATGAGCACAGATACG. It yields the protein CASSLGGIMSTDT. The whole CDR3 sequence is CASSLGGIMSTDTQYF. J is TRBJ2-3 and V is TRBV27; maybe TRBD2 (6 bases). The sequenced fragment ends 3 residues before the CDR3 boundary, so the rest is inferred from the germline J gene. Per germline, CDR1 MNHEY and CDR2 SMNVEV (reference sequence). The CDR3 extends over 16 amino acids. V was cut by 6 bases and J by 0 bases, with 16 bases left in between.

The CDR3: CAISGGDSSYGYTF. The sequenced part of the CDR3 DNA is TGTGCCATCAGTGGGGGGGACTCTTCATATGGC. The chain joins TRBV10-3 to TRBJ1-2; weak D call: TRBD1 (5 bases). Read data end 3 residues before the CDR3 end; the end is taken from the germline J gene. From germline, CDR1 is ENHRY and CDR2 SYGVKD. V lost 4 bases to trimming and J lost 5 bases, with 14 bases between them. The CDR3 loop spans 14 amino acids.

Remarks on this clone: The CDR3 is cut off 3 residues early in the read; its end comes from the germline J gene. This rearrangement joins TRBV10-3 to TRBJ2-2; possibly TRBD1 for D (6 bases). The CDR3 is 12 amino acids. Germline V gene lookup returns CDR1 ENHRY and CDR2 SYGVKD. Trimming pared 5 bases from V and 9 bases from J, leaving 10 bases between. CDR3 DNA (partial): TGTGCCATCAGTAACAGGGACAGGGAG. It specifies CAISNRDRE. The full CDR3 reads CAISNRDRELFF.

In regard to this clone: The missing CDR3 end, 3 residues past where the read stops, is filled in from the germline J gene. The chain links TRBV2 to TRBJ1-1; D uncertain. This CDR3 contains 12 residues. V lost 2 bases, J lost 3 bases, and 4 bases lay in between. Per germline, CDR1 SNHLY and CDR2 FYNNEI. The sequenced CDR3 bases are TGTGCCAGCAGTGAAAGCTACACTGAA. This sequence encodes CASSESYTE. The full-length CDR3 reads as CASSESYTEAFF.

Partial CDR3 DNA: TGTGCCAGCAGGCTTTTGAGACAGGGAAATTCACCC. This gives the protein CASRLLRQGNSP. The whole CDR3 sequence is CASRLLRQGNSPLHF. The chain has TRBV7-2 and TRBJ1-6, with TRBD1 matching 7 bases. The CDR3 end falls 3 residues outside the read, so it is completed with the germline J gene. Germline CDR1 is SGHTA and CDR2 is FQGNSA. The CDR3 has 15 amino acids. V was pared by 6 bases and J by 7 bases, with 9 bases of the junction left unmatched.